This TCR beta chain came from a study of blood T cell repertoires in COVID-19 (dated by TCRdb to the early 2020s). Broadly, across the study: Samples covering the acute and convalescent phases of COVID-19 were provided by collaborators in the United States, Italy and Spain. The dataset comprised deeply sampled blood TCRbeta repertoires from subjects exposed to, actively infected with, or recovered from COVID-19. The prospective study material was composed of cDNA or gDNA derived from T cells, B-cell-depleted T cells, or PBMCs. Where available, HLA class I and class II types were taken from metadata supplied by the sample provider and were not determined by assay-based typing. A de-identified subject ID, COVID-19 status, age in years and sex were almost always included in the sample metadata. The repertoires were released in a freely available public database intended as a resource for research on the immune response to SARS-CoV-2. The samples were drawn from two sources: the first 160 participants of the ongoing ImmuneRACE study, and 1,200 or so subjects contributed by 6 global collaborators.

The germline V gene sets CDR1 to KGHSH and CDR2 to LQKENI. Trimming at the junction amounts to 6 bases on V and 3 bases on J, and the germline ends lie 24 bases apart. Measured from the cysteine to the phenylalanine, the CDR3 is 18 residues long. Of all the DNA, just the CDR3 is kept, 54 bases in frame from base 1. What the study reported, not specific to this receptor: The amount of clinical and demographic metadata varied by source and participant and was provided uncurated.

Whole blood was collected in K2EDTA tubes by collaborating institutions according to the institutions' own protocols. Collaborator samples were shipped for TCRbeta analysis as frozen whole blood, isolated PBMCs, or DNA extracted from either sample type. TCRbeta CDR3 regions were amplified from genomic DNA using the immunoSEQ Assay, a bias-controlled multiplex PCR. The authors' analysis ran thus. The number of nucleated cells in each sample was estimated by amplification of reference gene primers within the assay. To quantify the absolute abundance of each unique TCRbeta CDR3 rearrangement, sequence reads were collapsed and filtered. Productive Simpson clonality was computed per sample as the square root of Simpson's diversity index over productive rearrangements. This immuneACCESS table, as held by TCRdb, lists in-frame sequences with V and J called but not all clones. Of the missing ones, under half trace to an unresolved V gene in checked studies; the others have no known cause. V and J calls and clone size are those listed in that table; D and trimming were worked out from the DNA. The sample data list roughly 210,000 clones, and about 87% of these were observed just once. The top ten clonotypes cover approximately 1.8% of the sample.

Comments on this clone: Its antigen target is currently unknown. No base quality information exists; no much larger clone differs at one position.

The clonotype comes from a man in his 70s with acute or convalescent COVID-19. The chain uses TRBV18 and TRBJ2-1; too little of a D gene remains to name it. Sequenced sample: peripheral blood. The CDR3 here reads CASSRVVSRSEYYNEQFF. The sequenced DNA: TGTGCCAGCTCCCGAGTGGTGTCGAGGTCAGAATACTACAATGAGCAGTTCTTC.